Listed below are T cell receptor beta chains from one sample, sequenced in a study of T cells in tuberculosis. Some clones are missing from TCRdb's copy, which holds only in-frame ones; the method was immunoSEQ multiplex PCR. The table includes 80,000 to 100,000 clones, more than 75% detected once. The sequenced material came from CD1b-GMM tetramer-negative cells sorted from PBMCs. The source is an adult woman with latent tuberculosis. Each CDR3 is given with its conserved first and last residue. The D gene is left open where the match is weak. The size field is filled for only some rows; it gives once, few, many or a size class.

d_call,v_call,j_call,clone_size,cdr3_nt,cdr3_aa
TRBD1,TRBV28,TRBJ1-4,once,TGTGCCAGCGGAGTAACAGGGGGTGAGAGGAATGAAAAACTGTTTTTT,CASGVTGGERNEKLFF
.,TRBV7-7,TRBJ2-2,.,TGTGCTAGCAGCCCTGTGCGGGGGAACACCGGGGAGCTGTTTTTT,CASSPVRGNTGELFF
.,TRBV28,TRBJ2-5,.,TGTGCCAGCAGTTTACGACAGATACAAGAGACCCAGTACTTC,CASSLRQIQETQYF
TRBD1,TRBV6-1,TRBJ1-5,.,TGTGCCAGCAGTGTATACTTCGGACAGGGCAACAATCAGCCCCAGCATTTT,CASSVYFGQGNNQPQHF
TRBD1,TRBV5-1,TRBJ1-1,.,TGCGCCAGCAGCTTGGGGGTGACAGGGATGTTCACTGAAGCTTTCTTT,CASSLGVTGMFTEAFF
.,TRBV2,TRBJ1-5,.,TGTGCCTTGGGGGGAGTAAGCAATCAGCCCCAGCATTTT,CALGGVSNQPQHF
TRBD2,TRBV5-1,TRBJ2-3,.,TGCGCCAGCAGGTGGCGGGGGGACTACACAGATACGCAGTATTTT,CASRWRGDYTDTQYF
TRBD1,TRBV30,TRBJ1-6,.,TGTGCCTGGAGTCTCCAGGGGGAGGCTCCCCTCCACTTT,CAWSLQGEAPLHF
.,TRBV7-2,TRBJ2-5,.,TGTGCCAGCAGTCCAGGGACAACCTCCCAAGAGACCCAGTACTTC,CASSPGTTSQETQYF
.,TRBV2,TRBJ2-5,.,TGTGCCAGCACCATGACAGTGCTTAGGGAGACCCAGTACTTC,CASTMTVLRETQYF
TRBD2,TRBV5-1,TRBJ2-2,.,TGCGCCAGCAGCTTGGACGGGGGGGCGAGCACCGGGGAGCTGTTTTTT,CASSLDGGASTGELFF
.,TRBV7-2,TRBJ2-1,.,TGTGCCAGCAGCCAAGTGGCCGGGACACCAAAAAACAATGAGCAGTTCTTC,CASSQVAGTPKNNEQFF
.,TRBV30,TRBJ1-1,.,TGTGCCTGGAGTGTACGGGTAGGCAGGGTCCTGAACACTGAAGCTTTCTTT,CAWSVRVGRVLNTEAFF
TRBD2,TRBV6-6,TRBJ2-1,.,TGTGCCAGCAGCTCAAGGACTAGCGGGGGGCACAATGAGCAGTTCTTC,CASSSRTSGGHNEQFF
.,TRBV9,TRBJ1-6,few,TGTGCCAGCAGCGACGAGGTCTCCTATAATTCACCCCTCCACTTT,CASSDEVSYNSPLHF
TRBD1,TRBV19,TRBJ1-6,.,TGTGCCAGTAGTACCACCGGGACAGCTAATTCACCCCTCCACTTT,CASSTTGTANSPLHF
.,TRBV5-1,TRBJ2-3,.,TGCGCCAGCAGCTTTCCGGAAGCGGGAGATACGCAGTATTTT,CASSFPEAGDTQYF
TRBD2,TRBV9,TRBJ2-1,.,TGTGCCAGCAGCTTAAAATGGACTAGCGGGTACAATGAGCAGTTCTTC,CASSLKWTSGYNEQFF
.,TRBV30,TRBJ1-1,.,TGTGCCTGGAGTTTGGGACAAAAGAACACTGAAGCTTTCTTT,CAWSLGQKNTEAFF
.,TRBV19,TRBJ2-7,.,TGTGCCAGTAGTTTCCGACTCTCCTACGAGCAGTACTTC,CASSFRLSYEQYF
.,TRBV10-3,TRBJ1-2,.,TGTGCCCTCAATGGAGGCTATGGCTACACCTTC,CALNGGYGYTF
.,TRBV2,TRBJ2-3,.,TGTGCCAGCACTACGGACGGGGGAGGTTGGGTTCCGGATACGCAGTATTTT,CASTTDGGGWVPDTQYF
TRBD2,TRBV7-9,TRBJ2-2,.,TGTGCCAGCAGCCCCGGGACTAGCGGGAGGCCGAACACCGGGGAGCTGTTTTTT,CASSPGTSGRPNTGELFF
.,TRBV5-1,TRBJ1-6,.,TGCGCCAGCAGCTTGGAAGCGGGTTCACCCCTCCACTTT,CASSLEAGSPLHF
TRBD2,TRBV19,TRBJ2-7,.,TGTGCCAGTAGTAAAGGTGGGGACTACCCTTTTCGGTACTTC,CASSKGGDYPFRYF
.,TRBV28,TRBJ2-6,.,TGTGCCAGCGGACGGACAGCTGGGGCCAACGTCCTGACTTTC,CASGRTAGANVLTF
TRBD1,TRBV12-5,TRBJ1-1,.,TGTGCTAGTGGTTTGGTACAGGGGACAGGGACTGAAGCTTTCTTT,CASGLVQGTGTEAFF
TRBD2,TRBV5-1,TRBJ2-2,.,TGCGCCAGCAGGACTAGCCCGGGTCGAGGCACCGGGGAGCTGTTTTTT,CASRTSPGRGTGELFF
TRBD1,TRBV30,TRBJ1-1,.,TGTGCCTGGAGTGTAAATAAGGGGGCGCTCCCCACTGAAGCTTTCTTT,CAWSVNKGALPTEAFF
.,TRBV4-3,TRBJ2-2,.,TGCGCCAGCAGCCAAGATCTAGGAGGGGTCTCCACCGGGGAGCTGTTTTTT,CASSQDLGGVSTGELFF
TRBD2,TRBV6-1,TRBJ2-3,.,TGTGCCAGCAGTGTAACTAGCGGGGGATACACAGATACGCAGTATTTT,CASSVTSGGYTDTQYF
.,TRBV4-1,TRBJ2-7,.,TGCGCCAGCAGCCAAGTTTCTGGGAGCTCCTACGAGCAGTACTTC,CASSQVSGSSYEQYF
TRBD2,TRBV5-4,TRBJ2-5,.,TGTGCCAGCAGCTTCCCCGGGACTAGCCGGGGGGCCCAGTACTTC,CASSFPGTSRGAQYF
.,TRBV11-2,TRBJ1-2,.,TGTGCCAGCAGCTTGGGGGGGGCGATAGGCTACACCTTC,CASSLGGAIGYTF